This T cell receptor beta chain was sequenced during a study of T cell responses to AZD1222 COVID-19 vaccine. Looking at the study overall: Pooled together were second doses at about 4 or about 12 weeks. Findings and limits, study-wide: Vaccine-related CD4 TCRs covered spike, predominating at 160-218 and 743-854. A reported finding is that nearly half of spike-specific TCRs target unmutated variant regions. White British ancestry dominated among donors, who included more females, and clonal diversity was possibly underestimated.

With respect to this clone: The antigen is unknown.

Data came from immunoSEQ multiplex PCR; TCRdb stores just in-frame clones and leaves some out. The sample consists of under 140,000 clones, roughly four fifths of them appearing once. V lost 3 bases to trimming and J lost 5 bases, with 14 bases between them. The CDR3 sequence is 14 residues long. Looked up from germline, CDR1 is SGHNT and CDR2 is YYREEE (reference sequence). Sequencing used peripheral blood, obtained on day 0 of AZD1222 vaccination. This clonotype was sampled from an adult in good health. The V gene is TRBV5-4, the J gene TRBJ1-2; tentatively, D is TRBD1 (6 bases). The CDR3, as DNA: TGTGCCAGCAGCTCAACACAGGGAAAATATGGCTACACCTTC. Protein sequence: CASSSTQGKYGYTF.